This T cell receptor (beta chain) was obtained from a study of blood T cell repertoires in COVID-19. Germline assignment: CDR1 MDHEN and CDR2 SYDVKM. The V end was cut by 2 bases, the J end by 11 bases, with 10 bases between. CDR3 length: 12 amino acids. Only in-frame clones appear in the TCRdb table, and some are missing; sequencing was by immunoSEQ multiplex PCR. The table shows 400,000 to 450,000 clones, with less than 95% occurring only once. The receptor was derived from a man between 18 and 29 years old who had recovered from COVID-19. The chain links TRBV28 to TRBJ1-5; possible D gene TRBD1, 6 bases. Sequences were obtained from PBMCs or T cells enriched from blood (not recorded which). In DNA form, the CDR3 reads TGTGCCAGCAGTTTACTGGGGGCCGCCCAGCATTTT. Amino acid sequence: CASSLLGAAQHF.